Shown below are 18 T cell receptor beta chains from a single sample sequenced in a study of shared clonotypes between healthy human individuals. Repertoires were generated with immunoSEQ multiplex PCR, while TCRdb's copy carries only in-frame clones and drops some. The data contain about 1 million clones, about 74% of them seen just once; the ten biggest clones take up over 1.3%. The sample was memory CD4+ T cells sorted from blood. Subset given: CD45RA-negative fraction. These receptors were taken from a man younger than 35 in good health.

This sequence joins TRBV9 and TRBJ2-5, with 16 bases fitting TRBD2. J lost 3 bases, V lost 4 bases, and 6 bases had no gene match. The germline V gene encodes CDR1 SGDLS and CDR2 YYNGEE. The CDR3 sequence is 17 residues long. CDR3 residues: CASSPGTSGGGEETQYF. CDR3 bases: TGTGCCAGCAGCCCAGGGACTAGCGGGGGGGGTGAAGAGACCCAGTACTTC. The variable domain in full, with the rest retrieved from reference TRBV9 and TRBJ2-5, is DSGVTQTPKHLITATGQRVTLRCSPRSGDLSVYWYQQSLDQGLQFLIQYYNGEERAKGNILERFSAQQFPDLHSELNLSSLELGDSALYFCASSPGTSGGGEETQYFGPGTRLLVL.

The chain carries TRBV19 and TRBJ2-5; D remains ambiguous. Germline CDR1 LNHDA, CDR2 SQIVND (reference sequence). The CDR3 length is 11 residues. V was shortened by 6 bases and J by 5 bases, with 7 bases between the two germline ends. For the CDR3, the DNA is TGTGCCAGTAGGGCGACGGAGACCCAGTACTTC. Translating gives CASRATETQYF. The full variable domain, completed using reference TRBV19 and TRBJ2-5, is DGGITQSPKYLFRKEGQNVTLSCEQNLNHDAMYWYRQDPGQGLRLIYYSQIVNDFQKGDIAEGYSVSREKKESFPLTVTSAQKNPTAFYLCASRATETQYFGPGTRLLVL.

The chain employs TRBV27 and TRBJ2-7; D ambiguous. Trimming shortened V by 5 bases and J by 6 bases, and 11 bases separated the two germline ends. Germline lookup yields CDR1 MNHEY and CDR2 SMNVEV (reference sequence). The CDR3 is made up of 12 amino acids. The CDR3 loop is CASSALLSEQYF. The CDR3 nucleotides read TGTGCCAGCAGTGCTCTACTTAGCGAGCAGTACTTC.

The genes are TRBV7-2 and TRBJ1-4, with D possibly TRBD1 on 5 matching bases. CDR3 length: 14 amino acids. Germline V gene lookup returns CDR1 SGHTA and CDR2 FQGNSA. V was pared by 5 bases and J by 8 bases, with 15 bases between. Written as DNA, the CDR3 is TGTGCCAGCAGCCGGGGCTCTTTGGGCGAAAAACTGTTTTTT. Amino acids: CASSRGSLGEKLFF.

The chain couples TRBV2 to TRBJ1-1, with 7 positions matching TRBD1. V gave up 6 bases and J gave up 1 base; unmatched junction bases: 2. CDR1 and CDR2 from the germline V gene are SNHLY and FYNNEI. The length of the CDR3 is 13 residues. CDR3 bases: TGTGCCAGCAGACAGGGGACGAACACTGAAGCTTTCTTT. Protein: CASRQGTNTEAFF.

This sequence joins TRBV7-9 and TRBJ2-7; TRBD2 matches at 14 bases. V dropped 5 bases and J dropped 3; count of bases not matched to a gene: 9. Germline assignment: CDR1 SEHNR and CDR2 FQNEAQ (reference sequence). The CDR3 length is 17 residues. The CDR3 region has the DNA TGTGCCAGCAGCCCCGGACTAGCGGGGGGTGAAAACTACGAGCAGTACTTC. It encodes CASSPGLAGGENYEQYF. Full variable domain (remainder filled in from reference TRBV7-9 and TRBJ2-7): DTGVSQNPRHKITKRGQNVTFRCDPISEHNRLYWYRQTLGQGPEFLTYFQNEAQLEKSRLLSDRFSAERPKGSFSTLEIQRTEQGDSAMYLCASSPGLAGGENYEQYFGPGTRLTVT.

The CDR3 sequence: CAISESGGEQYF. The DNA for the CDR3 is TGTGCCATCAGTGAGTCGGGTGGGGAGCAGTACTTC. The chain carries TRBV10-3 and TRBJ2-7; D is uncertain. This CDR3 is 12 amino acids long. CDR1 and CDR2 (germline): ENHRY, SYGVKD. V was clipped by 0 bases and J by 7 bases, with 7 bases between them.

The chain is built from TRBV5-6 and TRBJ2-2; D gene unclear. Germline-derived CDR1 and CDR2 are SGHDT and YYEEEE. This CDR3 has 15 residues. Trimming removed 6 bases from V and 1 base from J, with 13 bases in between. For the CDR3, the DNA is TGTGCCAGCACCCCCCCCGGATTGAACACCGGGGAGCTGTTTTTT. It translates to CASTPPGLNTGELFF. Full variable domain (outside the CDR3, taken from reference TRBV5-6 and TRBJ2-2): DAGVTQSPTHLIKTRGQQVTLRCSPKSGHDTVSWYQQALGQGPQFIFQYYEEEERQRGNFPDRFSGHQFPNYSSELNVNALLLGDSALYLCASTPPGLNTGELFFGEGSRLTVL.

This rearrangement joins TRBV4-1 to TRBJ2-7; D is ambiguous. The V end was cut by 1 base, the J end by 5 bases, with 18 bases between. The CDR3 sequence is 16 residues long. Germline CDR1 and CDR2: MGHRA and YSYEKL. The CDR3 reads CASSQGLRGGPDEQYF. CDR3 coding DNA: TGCGCCAGCAGCCAAGGATTACGTGGTGGGCCCGACGAGCAGTACTTC.

This rearrangement joins TRBV5-8 to TRBJ2-7; no clear D. Trimming shortened V by 0 bases and J by 2 bases, and 9 bases separated the two germline ends. CDR3 length: 14 residues. Germline values: CDR1 SGHTS, CDR2 YDEGEE. The CDR3 loop is CASSLGSGPYEQYF. The CDR3 nucleotides read TGTGCCAGCAGCTTGGGTTCAGGCCCCTACGAGCAGTACTTC.

The V and J genes are TRBV5-1 and TRBJ2-5, with D possibly TRBD2 on 6 matching bases. Germline V gene lookup returns CDR1 SGHRS and CDR2 YFSETQ. The CDR3 is 15 residues long. Trimming removed 8 bases at V and 7 bases at J, with 24 bases between. Here the CDR3 reads CASSPGAGQPGTQYF. The CDR3 DNA is TGCGCCAGTTCCCCTGGGGCGGGGCAACCGGGGACCCAGTACTTC.

The CDR3 nucleotides read TGTGCCAGCAGTCAGAGACAGGGGGCGAGAGGAAACACCATATATTTT. It codes for CASSQRQGARGNTIYF. The V gene is TRBV6-6, the J gene TRBJ1-3, with 10 bases fitting TRBD1. The CDR3 covers 16 residues. J lost 4 bases, V lost 5 bases, and 8 bases had no gene match. Looked up from germline, CDR1 is MNHNY and CDR2 is SVGAGI (reference sequence).

As DNA, the CDR3 is TGTGCCTGGAGGGGACAGGGATCCTACAATGAGCAGTTCTTC. Protein sequence: CAWRGQGSYNEQFF. The gene calls are TRBV30 and TRBJ2-1; 9 bases are shared with TRBD1. In germline, CDR1 is GTSNPN, CDR2 SVGIG (reference sequence). The CDR3 spans 14 residues. With 3 bases clipped from V and 1 base from J, the junction kept 1 base outside the gene matches.

The rearrangement links TRBV7-6 to TRBJ2-1; TRBD2 matches 13 bases. The CDR3 has 16 amino acids. Germline V CDR1 and CDR2: SGHVS, FNYEAQ. V lost 2 bases, J lost 5 bases, and 3 bases stayed unmatched. The CDR3 bases are TGTGCCAGCAGCTTAACTAGCGGGAGGGGTGACAATGAGCAGTTCTTC. This translates into CASSLTSGRGDNEQFF.

J is TRBJ2-2 and V is TRBV4-2, with D perhaps TRBD2 (5 bases). The CDR3 loop spans 16 amino acids. V was clipped by 0 bases and J by 1 base, with 9 bases between them. Germline V lookup: CDR1 LGHNA, CDR2 YNFKEQ. CDR3 nucleotides: TGTGCCAGCAGCCAAGAGTACGGAGGGAACACCGGGGAGCTGTTTTTT. Protein sequence: CASSQEYGGNTGELFF.

In its sample, this clone was seen a few times. This chain uses TRBV18 with TRBJ1-3; 9 bases are shared with TRBD1. The CDR3 is 16 amino acids. CDR1 and CDR2 (germline): KGHSH, LQKENI. V lost 4 bases and J lost 0; bases outside the gene matches: 4. The CDR3 nucleotides read TGTGCCAGCTCACTCGGACAGGGGAGCTCTGGAAACACCATATATTTT. This encodes CASSLGQGSSGNTIYF. Full variable domain (rest looked up from reference TRBV18 and TRBJ1-3): NAGVMQNPRHLVRRRGQEARLRCSPMKGHSHVYWYRQLPEEGLKFMVYLQKENIIDESGMPKERFSAEFPKEGPSILRIQQVVRGDSAAYFCASSLGQGSSGNTIYFGEGSWLTVV.

The DNA of the CDR3 is TGTGCCAGTAGTAGGGGGCAGGAAGGGTTGGGACATTTT. This encodes CASSRGQEGLGHF. V gene TRBV19 combines with J gene TRBJ1-5; D perhaps matches TRBD1 (6 bases). V lost 4 bases to trimming and J lost 16 bases, with 20 bases between them. CDR1 is LNHDA, CDR2 SQIVND, per germline (reference sequence). There are 13 residues in the CDR3.

This clone has a single count. The CDR3 loop is CASSLDRTGYNEQFF. In nucleotides, the CDR3 is TGCGCCAGCAGCCTCGACCGGACGGGCTACAATGAGCAGTTCTTC. This chain joins TRBV5-1 and TRBJ2-1; D is unclear. Germline V CDR1 and CDR2: SGHRS, YFSETQ. This CDR3 is 15 amino acids long. V lost 4 bases and J 3 bases, leaving 14 bases between the germline ends.